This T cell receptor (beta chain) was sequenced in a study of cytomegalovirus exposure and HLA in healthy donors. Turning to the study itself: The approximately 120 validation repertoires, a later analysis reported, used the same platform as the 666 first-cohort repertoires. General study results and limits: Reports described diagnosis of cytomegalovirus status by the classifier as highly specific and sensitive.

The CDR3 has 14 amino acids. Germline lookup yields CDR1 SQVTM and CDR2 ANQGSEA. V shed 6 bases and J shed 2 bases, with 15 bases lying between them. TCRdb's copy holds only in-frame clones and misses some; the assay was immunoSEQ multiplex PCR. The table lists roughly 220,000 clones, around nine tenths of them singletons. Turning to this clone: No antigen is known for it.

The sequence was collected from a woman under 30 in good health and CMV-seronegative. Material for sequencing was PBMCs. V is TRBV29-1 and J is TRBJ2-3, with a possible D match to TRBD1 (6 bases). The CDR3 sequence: CSVCETGNTDTQYF. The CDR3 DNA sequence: TGCAGCGTCTGCGAAACAGGGAACACAGATACGCAGTATTTT.